The rows below give T cell receptor beta chains drawn from one sample of a study of T cell repertoires in cytomegalovirus infection. A single record per CDR3 protein comes from TCRdb applying MiXCR to the reads. The sample holds 630,000 or so distinct CDR3 sequences, more than 20% seen once. Specimen: CD8+ T cells from PBMCs. The receptors here all came from a human donor in good health (CMV status not recorded). Some clones in this sample may be carry-over from other donors' samples. CDR3s include the opening cysteine and the closing phenylalanine or tryptophan. D genes are given only for firm matches. Clone size is stated in some rows and not others, as once, few, many or a class when expanded.

size,J,V,D,CDR3,DNA
.,TRBJ2-5,TRBV5-1,.,CASSLEDGGETQYF,TGCGCCAGCAGCTTGGAGGACGGTGGTGAGACCCAGTACTTC
.,TRBJ2-7,TRBV24-1,.,CATSDLSGEQYF,TGTGCCACCAGTGATTTGAGTGGCGAGCAGTACTTC
few,TRBJ2-2,TRBV19,TRBD2,CASRAGRGTGELFF,TGTGCCAGTAGGGCCGGGCGGGGGACCGGGGAGCTGTTTTTT
.,TRBJ2-2,TRBV28,TRBD1,CASSLDRGKDTGELFF,TGTGCCAGCAGTCTGGACAGGGGGAAGGACACCGGGGAGCTGTTTTTT
.,TRBJ1-5,TRBV7-6,.,CAQAGTTSNQPQHF,TGTGCCCAAGCCGGGACAACTAGCAATCAGCCCCAGCATTTT
.,TRBJ1-5,TRBV28,TRBD1,CASSRTGGWHF,TGTGCCAGCAGCAGGACAGGGGGCTGGCATTTT
few,TRBJ2-3,TRBV14,TRBD2,CASSQSETSASLSTDTQYF,TGTGCCAGCAGCCAAAGCGAGACTAGCGCCTCGTTAAGCACAGATACGCAGTATTTT
.,TRBJ1-3,TRBV7-9,.,CASRPTGIAGNTIYF,TGTGCCAGCAGGCCGACAGGAATCGCTGGAAACACCATATATTTT
few,TRBJ2-5,TRBV7-9,.,CASSPPARLETQYF,TGTGCCAGCAGCCCTCCGGCCCGTCTAGAGACCCAGTACTTC
many,TRBJ2-2,TRBV11-2,.,CASTPNTGELFF,TGTGCCAGCACCCCGAACACCGGGGAGCTGTTTTTT
.,TRBJ1-4,TRBV20-1,.,CSAIPKRREVNEKLFF,TGCAGTGCTATCCCTAAGAGGCGGGAAGTAAATGAAAAACTGTTTTTT
few,TRBJ2-5,TRBV14,.,CASSQDWTPQETQYF,TGTGCCAGCAGCCAAGATTGGACACCCCAAGAGACCCAGTACTTC
few,TRBJ1-5,TRBV7-9,.,CASSPGGHSNQPQHF,TGTGCCAGCAGCCCGGGGGGGCATAGCAATCAGCCCCAGCATTTT
few,TRBJ1-1,TRBV15,.,CATSRGRGPGTEAFF,TGTGCCACCAGCAGGGGAAGGGGCCCTGGCACTGAAGCTTTCTTT
few,TRBJ2-7,TRBV15,.,CATSRDSQVVYEQYF,TGTGCCACCAGCAGAGATTCACAGGTCGTTTACGAGCAGTACTTC
few,TRBJ2-3,TRBV12-3/TRBV12-4,TRBD2,CASSATSGSPSTDTQYF,TGTGCCAGCAGTGCGACTAGCGGGAGCCCTAGCACAGATACGCAGTATTTT
.,TRBJ2-1,TRBV5-5,TRBD1,CANSAVQGNYNEQFF,TGTGCCAACTCCGCCGTACAGGGGAACTACAATGAGCAGTTCTTC
.,TRBJ1-1,TRBV25-1,TRBD1,CASSGIKTGGGAEAFF,TGTGCCAGCAGCGGAATAAAAACAGGGGGAGGGGCTGAAGCTTTCTTT
.,TRBJ1-5,TRBV19,.,CASSIGQIKISNQPQHF,TGTGCCAGTAGTATAGGACAGATCAAGATCAGCAATCAGCCCCAGCATTTT
many,TRBJ2-1,TRBV12-3/TRBV12-4,.,CASSFITNEQFF,TGTGCCAGCAGCTTCATCACCAATGAGCAGTTCTTC
many,TRBJ2-1,TRBV19,TRBD2,CASSLASGGWNEQFF,TGTGCCAGTAGCCTTGCTAGCGGGGGTTGGAATGAGCAGTTCTTC
.,TRBJ2-2,TRBV5-1,.,CASTSSGGTNTGELFF,TGCGCCAGCACCTCATCTGGAGGGACGAACACCGGGGAGCTGTTTTTT
.,TRBJ1-1,TRBV28,TRBD1,CASSPGQESDTEAFF,TGTGCCAGCAGTCCCGGACAGGAGAGCGACACTGAAGCTTTCTTT
many,TRBJ1-5,TRBV12-5,.,CASGLETGKGGNQPQHF,TGTGCTAGTGGTTTGGAAACAGGGAAGGGAGGCAATCAGCCCCAGCATTTT
few,TRBJ2-1,TRBV4-3,.,CASSQDRGREQFF,TGCGCCAGCAGCCAAGATCGGGGCCGAGAGCAGTTCTTC
.,TRBJ1-2,TRBV10-1,TRBD1,CATAGQGSEYGYTF,TGCGCCACCGCGGGACAGGGCTCGGAATATGGCTACACCTTC
few,TRBJ2-5,TRBV7-8,.,CASTPGTVETQYF,TGTGCCAGCACCCCGGGGACCGTTGAGACCCAGTACTTC
.,TRBJ2-3,TRBV28,TRBD1,CASTGQTGGEDTQYF,TGTGCCAGCACAGGACAGACAGGGGGCGAAGATACGCAGTATTTT
few,TRBJ2-2,TRBV25-1,.,CASSEGSGAGELFF,TGTGCCAGCAGTGAAGGGTCCGGGGCCGGGGAGCTGTTTTTT
.,TRBJ1-1,TRBV7-9,.,CAAPSGTEAFF,TGTGCCGCCCCCTCGGGAACTGAAGCTTTCTTT
few,TRBJ2-1,TRBV28,.,CASSIPQGDYNEQFF,TGTGCCAGCTCCATCCCCCAGGGAGACTACAATGAGCAGTTCTTC
many,TRBJ2-4,TRBV28,TRBD2,CASSRTSGGLHGAKNIQYF,TGTGCCAGCAGTCGGACTAGCGGGGGCCTCCATGGAGCCAAAAACATTCAGTACTTC
many,TRBJ2-3,TRBV7-2,.,CASSPPGTARDTDTQYF,TGTGCCAGCAGCCCACCGGGGACCGCCCGCGACACAGATACGCAGTATTTT
few,TRBJ1-1,TRBV5-5,.,CASSPWRNTEAFF,TGTGCCAGCAGCCCCTGGCGGAACACTGAAGCTTTCTTT
many,TRBJ1-2,TRBV7-9,TRBD1,CASSPTTGVEEGYTF,TGTGCCAGCAGCCCAACGACAGGGGTAGAGGAAGGCTACACCTTC
few,TRBJ2-7,TRBV2,.,CASCSIQDILSYEQYF,TGTGCCAGCTGTAGCATACAGGATATTCTTTCCTACGAGCAGTACTTC